The 14 T cell receptor beta chains below come from one sample, sequenced in a study of pediatric ulcerative colitis. Sequencing used immunoSEQ multiplex PCR; TCRdb keeps in-frame clones, though not all of them. The sample carries roughly 14,000 clones, 90% recorded once. The source material was blood. These receptors came from a boy aged 10-17 years with moderate ulcerative colitis.

The gene calls are TRBV6-6 and TRBJ1-4; tentatively, D is TRBD1 (6 bases). There are 16 residues in the CDR3. The V end was cut by 7 bases, the J end by 0 bases, with 15 bases between. In germline, CDR1 is MNHNY, CDR2 SVGAGI (reference sequence). The CDR3 spells CASTTDRAATNEKLFF. Written as DNA, the CDR3 is TGTGCCAGCACCACGGACAGAGCTGCAACTAATGAAAAACTGTTTTTT.

The chain links TRBV7-9 to TRBJ2-6; 9 bases are shared with TRBD1. CDR3 length: 16 residues. Unmatched junction bases numbered 6, after V lost 5 bases and J lost 4 bases. Germline CDR1 is SEHNR and CDR2 is FQNEAQ (reference sequence). Written as DNA, the CDR3 is TGTGCCAGCAGCCTAGACAGGGGGGCAGGGGCCAACGTCCTGACTTTC. This codes for CASSLDRGAGANVLTF.

This clone was counted a single time. The J gene is TRBJ2-1, the V gene TRBV14; D might be TRBD1 or TRBD2, each matching 5 bases. Germline V CDR1 and CDR2: SGHDN, FVKESK. There are 13 residues in the CDR3. With 3 bases removed from V and 12 bases from J, the gap between germline ends came to 15 bases. The CDR3 is CASSQGSGTVQFF. The CDR3 DNA reads as TGTGCCAGCAGCCAGGGGTCCGGGACGGTGCAGTTCTTC.

V usage is TRBV6-5 and J usage is TRBJ2-5; 8 bases are shared with TRBD1. CDR1 and CDR2 (germline): MNHEY, SVGAGI. V lost 6 bases, J lost 5 bases, and 8 bases stayed unmatched. This CDR3 spans 14 amino acids. The CDR3 loop is CASRSDRARETQYF. In nucleotides, the CDR3 is TGTGCCAGCAGATCGGACAGGGCCCGGGAGACCCAGTACTTC.

This clone appeared a few times. The J gene is TRBJ1-3, the V gene TRBV7-6; no clear D. The germline CDR1 and CDR2 sequences are SGHVS and FNYEAQ. CDR3 size: 14 residues. The ends were cut back, 6 bases at V and 0 bases at J, with 9 bases in the middle. DNA of the CDR3: TGTGCCAGCAGTCTGGAAAACTCTGGAAACACCATATATTTT. It translates to CASSLENSGNTIYF. Variable domain in full (rest from reference TRBV7-6 and TRBJ1-3): GAGVSQSPRYKVTKRGQDVALRCDPISGHVSLYWYRQALGQGPEFLTYFNYEAQQDKSGLPNDRFSAERPEGSISTLTIQRTEQRDSAMYRCASSLENSGNTIYFGEGSWLTVV.

V and J are TRBV30 and TRBJ1-2; 8 bases line up with TRBD1. The CDR3 has 13 amino acids. Germline CDR1 and CDR2: GTSNPN and SVGIG (reference sequence). V shed 7 bases, J shed 1 base, and the junction held 5 bases outside the gene matches. In nucleotides, the CDR3 is TGTGCCTTCCGACAGGGGAATAACTATGGCTACACCTTC. Protein sequence: CAFRQGNNYGYTF. The full variable domain, rest sourced from reference TRBV30 and TRBJ1-2, is SQTIHQWPATLVQPVGSPLSLECTVEGTSNPNLYWYRQAAGRGLQLLFYSVGIGQISSEVPQNLSASRPQDRQFILSSKKLLLSDSGFYLCAFRQGNNYGYTFGSGTRLTVV.

The chain employs TRBV5-1 and TRBJ2-5, with 8 bases aligning to TRBD1. J gave up 4 bases and V 2 bases, and 7 bases lay outside the gene matches. Germline V gene data show CDR1 as SGHRS and CDR2 as YFSETQ. This CDR3 has 15 residues. The CDR3 coding sequence is TGCGCCAGCAGCTTCGGACAGGGCCGGGGAGAGACCCAGTACTTC. Residues: CASSFGQGRGETQYF.

This chain uses TRBV11-3 with TRBJ2-1; 11 bases line up with TRBD2. Per germline, CDR1 SGHNT and CDR2 YENEEA. V lost 6 bases to trimming and J lost 6 bases; unmatched junction nucleotides: 13. CDR3 length: 17 residues. CDR3 bases: TGTGCCAGCAGTTTTAGCGGGAGGGGGTCATTGTCCAATGAGCAGTTCTTC. Translating it yields CASSFSGRGSLSNEQFF.

V usage is TRBV29-1 and J usage is TRBJ2-7; D is possibly TRBD2 (7 bases). CDR1 SQVTM and CDR2 ANQGSEA come from the germline V gene. The V end was cut by 0 bases, the J end by 1 base, with 10 bases between. The CDR3 spans 14 residues. For the CDR3, the DNA is TGCAGCGTTGAAGAGCGGGGGCGATCCTACGAGCAGTACTTC. This encodes CSVEERGRSYEQYF.

This chain joins TRBV2 and TRBJ1-1, with 7 bases fitting TRBD1. CDR3 length: 15 amino acids. V shed 3 bases and J 1 base; nucleotides not matched to a gene: 5. Germline CDR1 reads SNHLY; CDR2 reads FYNNEI. Here the CDR3 reads CASSEKRQGNTEAFF. CDR3 nucleotides: TGTGCCAGCAGTGAGAAAAGACAGGGGAACACTGAAGCTTTCTTT.

This clone was observed once. V usage is TRBV6-5 and J usage is TRBJ1-1; D gene ambiguous. The CDR3 covers 14 residues. Trimming pared 7 bases from V and 8 bases from J, leaving 20 bases between. Per the germline V gene, CDR1 is MNHEY and CDR2 is SVGAGI. The CDR3 bases are TGTGCCAGCAACCAGCCCGCGCAGGTATCCGAAGCTTTCTTT. Protein product: CASNQPAQVSEAFF.

This chain connects TRBV6-5 to TRBJ2-3, with TRBD2 matching 9 bases. The V gene's germline CDR1 is MNHEY and CDR2 SVGAGI. The CDR3 sequence is 15 residues long. J lost 2 bases, V lost 6 bases, and 6 bases had no gene match. This CDR3 reads CASRLGLAYTDTQYF. Here the CDR3 DNA reads TGTGCCAGCAGACTGGGACTAGCCTACACAGATACGCAGTATTTT.

Concerning this clone: Germline is not matched at one junction end, which may reflect a read error. The chain links TRBV6-6 to TRBJ2-7; D is unclear. This CDR3 comprises 11 residues. Germline V gene data show CDR1 as MNHNY and CDR2 as SVGAGI (reference sequence). CDR3 sequence (DNA): TGTGCCAGCAGTGACTCCTACGAGCAGTACTTC. Its protein product is CASSDSYEQYF.

This clone was counted once. This chain joins TRBV4-1 and TRBJ2-1; D is unclear. Germline lookup yields CDR1 MGHRA and CDR2 YSYEKL. Trimming stripped 3 bases from V and 6 bases from J, with 3 bases between. The CDR3 is made up of 11 amino acids. The CDR3 region has the DNA TGCGCCAGCAGCCAGGGCAATGAGCAGTTCTTC. Its protein product is CASSQGNEQFF.